This T cell receptor beta chain was found in a study of T cells in Graves' hyperthyroidism and ophthalmopathy. The study's findings and limits: Most thyroid clonotypes expanded above 0.001 were also detected in blood.

The hyperthyroidism was newly diagnosed and had lasted under 2 months; the patients were aged 18 to 65. Fresh 10 ml peripheral blood yielded PBMCs. V shed 8 bases, J shed 4 bases, and the junction held 9 bases outside the gene matches. CDR3 length equals 14 residues. Germline CDR1 is KGHSH and CDR2 is LQKENI. This clonotype was counted ten times or more. The antigen remains undetermined. It was RNA transcripts that yielded the amplified TCR beta CDR3 regions. The study used the HTBI primer set for a first-round RT-PCR of the TCR CDR3. MiXCR, applied by TCRdb to the multiplex PCR reads, yields one record per CDR3 protein. The sample holds hundreds of thousands of distinct CDR3 sequences, around 15% seen once.

Sequenced input: blood. The V gene is TRBV18, the J gene TRBJ2-7; 9 bases are shared with TRBD1. The sequence derives from a woman aged 18-29 years with Graves' hyperthyroidism. CDR3 DNA sequence: TGTGCCAGCAGTCCCGGGACAGGGCTTTACGAGCAGTACTTC. Translated, it gives CASSPGTGLYEQYF.